This TCR beta chain was sequenced during a study of Ad26.COV2.S vaccination and SARS-CoV-2 variants. Regarding the study as a whole: Ad26.COV2.S recipients had broader spike-specific TCRs (P = 0.0014). Assessments of TCR breadth and depth may have underestimated the total T cell responses. The study found similar non-spike TCR breadth in vaccine and placebo recipients.

Assay used: immunoSEQ multiplex PCR; TCRdb lists only in-frame clones, some missing. This table has 350,000 to 450,000 clones, 80% to 95% appearing once. Treatment reported: around 19 received Ad26.COV2.S at low or high dose, single or two shots; about 5 received placebo; per-sample allocation not given. Day 63 following the first vaccine or placebo injection was when the samples were taken. CDR1 is PRHDT and CDR2 is FYEKMQ in the germline V gene (reference sequence). V lost 0 bases and J 1 base, leaving 10 bases between the germline ends. This CDR3 spans 16 amino acids. Details on this clone: What it binds is unknown.

The sequence was collected from a person between 18 and 60 years old who received the Ad26.COV2.S COVID-19 vaccine or a placebo. This chain connects TRBV13 to TRBJ2-4, with D perhaps matching TRBD1 (7 bases). The sample was peripheral blood, taken in a trial of Ad26.COV2.S vaccine versus placebo. The CDR3 region has the DNA TGTGCCAGCAGCTTAGGGGAGGGGGCGGCCAAAAACATTCAGTACTTC. This codes for CASSLGEGAAKNIQYF.